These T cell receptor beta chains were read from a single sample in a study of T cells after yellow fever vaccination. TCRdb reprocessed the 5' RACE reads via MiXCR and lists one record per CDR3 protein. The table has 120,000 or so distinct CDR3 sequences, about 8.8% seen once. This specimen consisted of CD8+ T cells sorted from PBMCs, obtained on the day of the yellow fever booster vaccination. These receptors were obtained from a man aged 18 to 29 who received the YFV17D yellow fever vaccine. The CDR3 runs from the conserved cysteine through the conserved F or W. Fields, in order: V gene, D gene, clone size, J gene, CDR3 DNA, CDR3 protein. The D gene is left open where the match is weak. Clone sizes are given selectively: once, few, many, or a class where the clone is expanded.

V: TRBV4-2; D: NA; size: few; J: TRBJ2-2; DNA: TGTGCCAGCAGCCATCCCGGCAGGGGTAATGGCGGGGAGCTGTTTTTT; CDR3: CASSHPGRGNGGELFF
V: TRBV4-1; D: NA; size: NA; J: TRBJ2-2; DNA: TGCGCCAGCAGCCAAGACAGCCCCGGGGAGCTGTTTTTT; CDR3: CASSQDSPGELFF
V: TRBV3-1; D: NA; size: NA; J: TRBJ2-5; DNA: TGTGCCAGCAGCCAAGAGCCAAAAGGGGAAGAGACCCAGTACTTC; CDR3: CASSQEPKGEETQYF
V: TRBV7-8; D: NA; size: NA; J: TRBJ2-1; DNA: TGTGCCAGCAGCTTAGAGGCGGGGGCCGATTACAATGAGCAGTTCTTC; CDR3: CASSLEAGADYNEQFF
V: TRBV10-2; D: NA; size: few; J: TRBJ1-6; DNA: TGCGCCAGCAGTCCAGGGATTGTAAGTTCACCCCTCCACTTT; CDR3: CASSPGIVSSPLHF
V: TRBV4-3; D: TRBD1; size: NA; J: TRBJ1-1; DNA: TGCGCCAGCAGCCATCGACAGGGAGGTACTGAAGCTTTCTTT; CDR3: CASSHRQGGTEAFF
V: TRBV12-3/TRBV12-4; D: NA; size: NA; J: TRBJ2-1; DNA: TGTGCCAGCAGTTTACCCGATCAATCCTACAATGAGCAGTTCTTC; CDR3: CASSLPDQSYNEQFF
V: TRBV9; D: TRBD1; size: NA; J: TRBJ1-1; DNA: TGTGCCAGCAGCGTAGAACTAGGACAGGCGACTGAAGCTTTCTTT; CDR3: CASSVELGQATEAFF
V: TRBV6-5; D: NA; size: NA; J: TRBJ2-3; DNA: TGTGCCAGCAGTTATGTAGACACAGATACGCAGTATTTT; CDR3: CASSYVDTDTQYF
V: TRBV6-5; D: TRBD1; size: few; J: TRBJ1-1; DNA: TGTGCCAGCAGTTTGGGACAGGGGGCGCGTTTGGGAGCTTTCTTT; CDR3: CASSLGQGARLGAFF
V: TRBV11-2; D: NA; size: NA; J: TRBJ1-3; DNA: TGTGCCAGCAGCTTACGACAGGCAATCTTTGGAAACACCATATATTTT; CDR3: CASSLRQAIFGNTIYF
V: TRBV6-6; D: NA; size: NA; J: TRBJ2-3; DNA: TGTGCCAGCAGTTACAGAGCCAAGAACACAGATACGCAGTATTTT; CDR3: CASSYRAKNTDTQYF
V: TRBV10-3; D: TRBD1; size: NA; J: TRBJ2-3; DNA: TGTGCCATCAGGACCTCACCGGGACAGGGAGTAGATACGCAGTATTTT; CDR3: CAIRTSPGQGVDTQYF
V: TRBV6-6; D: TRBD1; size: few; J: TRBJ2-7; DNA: TGTGCCAGCAGTTACGGGGCGTACGGGACAGGGGGAACCTACGAGCAGTACTTC; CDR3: CASSYGAYGTGGTYEQYF
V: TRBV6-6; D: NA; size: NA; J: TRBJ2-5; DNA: TGTGCCAGCAGTTACTCTCCAGAGACCCAGTACTTC; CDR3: CASSYSPETQYF
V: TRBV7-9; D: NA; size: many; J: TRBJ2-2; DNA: TGTGCCAGCAGCTTAGCCGACACCGGGGAGCTGTTTTTT; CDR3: CASSLADTGELFF
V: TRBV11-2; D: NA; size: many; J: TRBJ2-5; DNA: TGTGCCAGCAGCACAGTGGGGACCCAGTACTTC; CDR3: CASSTVGTQYF
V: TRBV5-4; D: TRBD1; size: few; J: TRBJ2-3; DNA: TGTGCCAGCAGCTTGAGGCCGGGACAGGGCACAGATACGCAGTATTTT; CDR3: CASSLRPGQGTDTQYF
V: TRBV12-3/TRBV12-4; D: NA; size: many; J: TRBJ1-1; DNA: TGTGCCAGCAGTTTAGATGCGGTTTTCCCTGAAGCTTTCTTT; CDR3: CASSLDAVFPEAFF
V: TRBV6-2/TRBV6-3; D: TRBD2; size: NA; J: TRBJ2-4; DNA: TGTGCCAGTAGTATGGTCCTAGCGGTCTTTCTAGCCAAAAACATTCAGTACTTC; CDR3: CASSMVLAVFLAKNIQYF
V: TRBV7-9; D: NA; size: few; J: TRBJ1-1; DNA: TGTGCCAGCAGCTTAGTCGGGCAGAGTCCCACTGAAGCTTTCTTT; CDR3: CASSLVGQSPTEAFF
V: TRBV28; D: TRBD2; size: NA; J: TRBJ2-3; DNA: TGTGCCAGCAGTCCCCGACTAGCGGGGGAGGATACGCAGTATTTT; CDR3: CASSPRLAGEDTQYF
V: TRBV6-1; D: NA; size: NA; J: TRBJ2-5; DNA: TGTGCCATCACCTCGGGCGGGGCCCAGTACTTC; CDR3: CAITSGGAQYF
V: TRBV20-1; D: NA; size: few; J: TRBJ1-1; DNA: TGCAGTGCTTCCGCAGGAGCTGAAGCTTTCTTT; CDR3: CSASAGAEAFF
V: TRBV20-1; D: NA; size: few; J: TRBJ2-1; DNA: TGCAGTGCTAGAGTTTCTAGCTATGAGCAGTTCTTC; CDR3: CSARVSSYEQFF
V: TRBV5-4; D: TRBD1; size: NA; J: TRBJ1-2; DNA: TGTGCCAGCAGCTCCTCTGGGACAGGGAGGAATGGCTACACCTTC; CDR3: CASSSSGTGRNGYTF
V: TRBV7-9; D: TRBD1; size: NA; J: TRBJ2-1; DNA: TGTGCCAGCAGCCCGGGACAGGGGGCCGATGAGCAGTTCTTC; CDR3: CASSPGQGADEQFF
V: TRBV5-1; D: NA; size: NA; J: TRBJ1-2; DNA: TGCGCCAGCAGATCCGGCCCCGGGGCGGGCTACACCTTC; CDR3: CASRSGPGAGYTF
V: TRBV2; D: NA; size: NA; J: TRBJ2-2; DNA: TGTGCCAGCAGTCCTTTAGGGGGGGCTACCGGGGAGCTGTTTTTT; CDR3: CASSPLGGATGELFF
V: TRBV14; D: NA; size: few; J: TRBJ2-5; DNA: TGTGCCAGCAGCCGACAAAGCCCCCAAGAGACCCAGTACTTC; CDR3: CASSRQSPQETQYF
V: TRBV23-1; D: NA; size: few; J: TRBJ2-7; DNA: TGCGTCAGCAGTCAATGGCAGGGGAGGAAATACGAGCAGTACTTC; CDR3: CVSSQWQGRKYEQYF
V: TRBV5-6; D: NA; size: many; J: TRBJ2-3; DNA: TGTGCCAGCAGCTTGGAGACAGATACGCAGTATTTT; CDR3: CASSLETDTQYF
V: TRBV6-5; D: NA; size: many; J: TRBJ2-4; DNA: TGTGCCAGCAGTTTTGACAGGTTCGGCAAAAACATTCAGTACTTC; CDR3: CASSFDRFGKNIQYF
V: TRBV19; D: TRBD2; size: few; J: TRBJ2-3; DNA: TGTGTCGCCGGGACTAGCGGCAAGGATACGCAGTATTTT; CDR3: CVAGTSGKDTQYF
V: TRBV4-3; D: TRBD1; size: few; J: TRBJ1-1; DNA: TGCGCCAGCAGCCATCCTTCACCGGGACAGATAGCCACGAACACTGAAGCTTTCTTT; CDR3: CASSHPSPGQIATNTEAFF
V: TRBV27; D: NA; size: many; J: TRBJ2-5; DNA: TGTGCCAGCAGTCCGGACAACCAAGAGACCCAGTACTTC; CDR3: CASSPDNQETQYF
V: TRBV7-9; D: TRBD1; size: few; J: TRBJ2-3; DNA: TGTGCCACCCCTCCGCGGACTTTAGGGGGCTTGTTGACAGATACGCAGTATTTT; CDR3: CATPPRTLGGLLTDTQYF
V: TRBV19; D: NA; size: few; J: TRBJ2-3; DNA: TGTGCCAGTAGTATAGATGTTGCGGGACCCACAGATACGCAGTATTTT; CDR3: CASSIDVAGPTDTQYF